This TCR beta chain was sequenced in a study of blood T cell repertoires in COVID-19. Turning to the study itself: Some COVID-19 samples were acute and others convalescent; all came from the United States, Italy and Spain. Nucleic acid was either cDNA or gDNA, and it came from T cells, B-cell-depleted T cells, or PBMCs.

Per the original data handling: Estimates of nucleated cell counts were drawn from the amplification of reference gene primers. Only in-frame clones appear in the TCRdb table, and some are missing; sequencing was by immunoSEQ multiplex PCR. V and J calls and clone size are those listed in that table; D and trimming were worked out from the DNA. In the table there are about 190,000 clones, roughly nine tenths of which are singletons. The CDR3 sequence is 15 residues long. CDR1 is MNHEY and CDR2 is SMNVEV in the germline V gene (reference sequence). Trimming pared 6 bases from V and 0 bases from J, leaving 11 bases between.

Sequencing was done on a sample of peripheral blood. The sequence was collected from a man aged 25 to 40 with acute or convalescent COVID-19. The V and J genes are TRBV27 and TRBJ1-4, with D perhaps TRBD1 (6 bases). The CDR3 sequence is CASRGGPATNEKLFF. The DNA of the CDR3 is TGTGCCAGCAGGGGGGGGCCGGCAACTAATGAAAAACTGTTTTTT. Full variable domain (outside the CDR3, taken from reference TRBV27 and TRBJ1-4): EAQVTQNPRYLITVTGKKLTVTCSQNMNHEYMSWYRQDPGLGLRQIYYSMNVEVTDKGDVPEGYKVSRKEKRNFPLILESPSPNQTSLYFCASRGGPATNEKLFFGSGTQLSVL.